These 32 T cell receptor beta chains were sequenced from one sample in a study of Ad26.COV2.S vaccination and SARS-CoV-2 variants. The treatment denotes: some 19 received Ad26.COV2.S at low or high dose, single or two shots; 5 received placebo; per-sample allocation not given. Following the first vaccine or placebo injection, samples were taken on day 63. Sequencing used immunoSEQ multiplex PCR; TCRdb keeps in-frame clones, though not all of them. Of about 460,000 clones listed, about nine tenths are singletons. This material consisted of peripheral blood, taken in a trial of Ad26.COV2.S vaccine versus placebo. These receptors all come from a person aged 18-65 years who received the Ad26.COV2.S COVID-19 vaccine or a placebo.

CDR3 bases: TGTGCCAGCAGCCCAGGCAGGCGGGAGGAGCAGTACTTC. Its translation is CASSPGRREEQYF. The chain couples TRBV7-3 to TRBJ2-7; 7 bases align to TRBD2. This CDR3 region has 13 residues. J lost 7 bases, V lost 5 bases, and 8 bases had no gene match. Germline assignment: CDR1 SGHTA and CDR2 FQGTGA.

The chain links TRBV12-3 or TRBV12-4 to TRBJ1-1, with no clear D. Trimming pared 1 base from V and 8 bases from J, leaving 11 bases between. CDR3 length: 13 amino acids. CDR3 nucleotide sequence: TGTGCCAGCAGTTTAGAAGCCCTTCAAGAAGCTTTCTTT. It yields the protein CASSLEALQEAFF.

This chain connects TRBV19 to TRBJ2-1; no clear D gene. Germline CDR1 reads LNHDA; CDR2 reads SQIVND (reference sequence). There are 16 residues in the CDR3. The ends were cut back, 6 bases at V and 0 bases at J, with 15 bases in the middle. CDR3 sequence: CASRFGVQSSYNEQFF. In DNA form, the CDR3 reads TGTGCCAGTAGATTTGGGGTCCAGAGCTCCTACAATGAGCAGTTCTTC. The complete variable domain, with remaining parts taken from reference TRBV19 and TRBJ2-1, reads DGGITQSPKYLFRKEGQNVTLSCEQNLNHDAMYWYRQDPGQGLRLIYYSQIVNDFQKGDIAEGYSVSREKKESFPLTVTSAQKNPTAFYLCASRFGVQSSYNEQFFGPGTRLTVL.

The chain is built from TRBV30 and TRBJ1-5; a weak D match, TRBD1 (6 bases). Trimming removed 3 bases at V and 9 bases at J, with 18 bases between. CDR3 length equals 14 residues. Germline lookup yields CDR1 GTSNPN and CDR2 SVGIG (reference sequence). CDR3 nucleotide sequence: TGTGCCTGGAGCCACACAGGGCCGCAAAGGCCCCAGCATTTT. Translating it yields CAWSHTGPQRPQHF.

This clone was seen a handful of times. The CDR3 protein is CASSVFTMNQPQHF. CDR3 DNA: TGTGCCAGTAGTGTCTTTACGATGAATCAGCCCCAGCATTTT. The genes are TRBV19 and TRBJ1-5, with unresolved D. V lost 5 bases, J lost 4 bases, and 12 bases lay in between. CDR1 LNHDA and CDR2 SQIVND come from the germline V gene (reference sequence). This CDR3 spans 14 amino acids. The whole variable domain, filled in from reference TRBV19 and TRBJ1-5, reads DGGITQSPKYLFRKEGQNVTLSCEQNLNHDAMYWYRQDPGQGLRLIYYSQIVNDFQKGDIAEGYSVSREKKESFPLTVTSAQKNPTAFYLCASSVFTMNQPQHFGDGTRLSIL.

This clone appeared once. Other DNA sequences in the same sample also yield this CDR3. The V call is TRBV5-1, the J call TRBJ2-1; 9 bases line up with TRBD1. Unmatched junction bases numbered 2, after V lost 3 bases and J lost 1 base. Germline loops: CDR1 SGHRS, CDR2 YFSETQ. There are 15 residues in the CDR3. As DNA, the CDR3 is TGCGCCAGCAGCTCGGGACAGGGTTCCTACAATGAGCAGTTCTTC. This translates into CASSSGQGSYNEQFF. The entire variable domain, with the rest obtained from reference TRBV5-1 and TRBJ2-1, is as follows: KAGVTQTPRYLIKTRGQQVTLSCSPISGHRSVSWYQQTPGQGLQFLFEYFSETQRNKGNFPGRFSGRQFSNSRSEMNVSTLELGDSALYLCASSSGQGSYNEQFFGPGTRLTVL.

There are a few counts of this clone. V usage is TRBV7-9 and J usage is TRBJ2-5; 7 bases fit TRBD1. The J segment lost 4 bases and the V segment lost 4 bases, leaving 18 bases of the junction unmatched. The CDR3 has 18 residues. From germline, CDR1 is SEHNR and CDR2 FQNEAQ (reference sequence). As DNA, the CDR3 is TGTGCCAGCAGCTCCCCTTGGGTGCGAGGGGGCGAGGGAGAGACCCAGTACTTC. This gives the protein CASSSPWVRGGEGETQYF.

V gene TRBV7-2 combines with J gene TRBJ1-1; a weak D match, TRBD1 (6 bases). The germline V gene has CDR1 SGHTA and CDR2 FQGNSA. This CDR3 contains 13 residues. V gave up 5 bases and J gave up 3 bases, with 10 bases separating them. In nucleotides, the CDR3 is TGTGCCAGCAGCAATCAGGGGTACACTGAAGCTTTCTTT. Encoded protein: CASSNQGYTEAFF.

The rearrangement uses TRBV6-1 and TRBJ1-1; D unclear. V lost 1 base, J lost 1 base, and 10 bases lay in between. This CDR3 is built from 15 residues. In germline, CDR1 is MNHNS, CDR2 SASEGT. This chain's CDR3 is CASSEVRGGNTEAFF. The DNA for the CDR3 is TGTGCCAGCAGTGAAGTACGGGGTGGGAACACTGAAGCTTTCTTT.

This sequence joins TRBV18 and TRBJ1-1, with TRBD1 identical over 7 bases. Trimming took 3 bases from V and 4 from J; bases not matched to a gene: 2. Germline-derived CDR1 and CDR2 are KGHSH and LQKENI. The CDR3 is 13 residues long. The CDR3 DNA follows: TGTGCCAGCTCACCGAACAGGGGCACTGAAGCTTTCTTT. It codes for CASSPNRGTEAFF.

The chain joins TRBV7-9 to TRBJ2-7; TRBD1 matches 7 bases. Germline lookup yields CDR1 SEHNR and CDR2 FQNEAQ (reference sequence). Trimming cost V 1 base and J 4 bases; bases outside gene matches: 13. CDR3 length: 17 amino acids. For the CDR3, the DNA is TGTGCCAGCAGCTTAGGGACGGGACAGAAAAAACTTTACGAGCAGTACTTC. Protein: CASSLGTGQKKLYEQYF.

The J gene is TRBJ2-3, the V gene TRBV5-4; a weak D match, TRBD2 (5 bases). The CDR3 has 16 residues. Trimming pared 4 bases from V and 0 bases from J, leaving 15 bases between. The V gene's germline CDR1 is SGHNT and CDR2 YYREEE (reference sequence). This CDR3 reads CASSLAGPTSTDTQYF. CDR3 DNA: TGTGCCAGCAGCCTAGCAGGTCCTACGAGCACAGATACGCAGTATTTT. The full variable domain, completed using reference TRBV5-4 and TRBJ2-3, is ETGVTQSPTHLIKTRGQQVTLRCSSQSGHNTVSWYQQALGQGPQFIFQYYREEENGRGNFPPRFSGLQFPNYSSELNVNALELDDSALYLCASSLAGPTSTDTQYFGPGTRLTVL.

The V call is TRBV18, the J call TRBJ2-7; D is possibly TRBD1 (6 bases). The CDR3 length is 15 residues. CDR1 and CDR2 (germline): KGHSH, LQKENI. The V gene lost 4 bases and the J gene lost 2 bases, with 15 bases spanning the gap. The CDR3 protein is CASSLFRTDTYEQYF. The CDR3 DNA reads TGTGCCAGCTCACTCTTTAGGACAGACACCTACGAGCAGTACTTC.

V is TRBV2 and J is TRBJ1-5; maybe TRBD1 (5 bases). Per the germline V gene, CDR1 is SNHLY and CDR2 is FYNNEI. The CDR3 runs 14 residues. Trimming shortened V by 2 bases and J by 7 bases, and 12 bases separated the two germline ends. CDR3 bases: TGTGCCAGCAGTGAACAGGGAGGGGAACAGCCCCAGCATTTT. This translates into CASSEQGGEQPQHF.

This sequence joins TRBV7-9 and TRBJ2-3; TRBD2 agrees at 7 bases. The CDR3 is 16 residues long. Germline assignment: CDR1 SEHNR and CDR2 FQNEAQ (reference sequence). The V gene end was trimmed by 0 bases and the J gene end by 2 bases; junction bases not matched to a gene: 5. CDR3 DNA: TGTGCCAGCAGCTTAGCCCTGGGAGGGGACACAGATACGCAGTATTTT. It codes for CASSLALGGDTDTQYF.

The chain employs TRBV5-4 and TRBJ2-3, with D uncertain. The CDR3 runs 11 residues. Germline V gene lookup returns CDR1 SGHNT and CDR2 YYREEE (reference sequence). Trimming shortened V by 0 bases and J by 4 bases, and 0 bases separated the two germline ends. This chain's CDR3 is CASSLADTQYF. CDR3 DNA sequence: TGTGCCAGCAGCTTGGCAGATACGCAGTATTTT.

This sequence joins TRBV3-1 (or the pseudogene TRBV3-2) and TRBJ2-4; a possible D gene is TRBD2 (6 bases). The CDR3 has 17 residues. The V gene lost 1 base and the J gene lost 0 bases, with 13 bases spanning the gap. The V gene's germline CDR1 is LGHDT and CDR2 YNNKEL (reference sequence). The DNA of the CDR3 is TGTGCCAGCAGCCAAGTGGGGGGAAAAATAGCCAAAAACATTCAGTACTTC. Its protein is CASSQVGGKIAKNIQYF.

As for this clone: This specimen includes other DNA sequences encoding the same CDR3. The chain links TRBV2 to TRBJ2-4, with D possibly being TRBD1 (6 bases). Germline V lookup: CDR1 SNHLY, CDR2 FYNNEI. The CDR3 covers 14 residues. The V gene lost 6 bases and the J gene lost 1 base, with 10 bases spanning the gap. The chain's CDR3 is CASSTGFAKNIQYF. In DNA, the CDR3 is TGTGCCAGCAGCACAGGGTTCGCCAAAAACATTCAGTACTTC. The variable domain in full, with the rest retrieved from reference TRBV2 and TRBJ2-4, is EPEVTQTPSHQVTQMGQEVILRCVPISNHLYFYWYRQILGQKVEFLVSFYNNEISEKSEIFDDQFSVERPDGSNFTLKIRSTKLEDSAMYFCASSTGFAKNIQYFGAGTRLSVL.

The J gene is TRBJ2-6, the V gene TRBV28; D not certain. Germline loops: CDR1 MDHEN, CDR2 SYDVKM. CDR3 length equals 15 residues. V lost 3 bases and J lost 0, with 6 bases in between. CDR3 bases: TGTGCCAGCAGTTTCACGGGCTCTGGGGCCAACGTCCTGACTTTC. It codes for CASSFTGSGANVLTF. The full variable domain, in which reference TRBV28 and TRBJ2-6 provide the parts outside the CDR3, is DVKVTQSSRYLVKRTGEKVFLECVQDMDHENMFWYRQDPGLGLRLIYFSYDVKMKEKGDIPEGYSVSREKKERFSLILESASTNQTSMYLCASSFTGSGANVLTFGAGSRLTVL.

The rearrangement links TRBV9 to TRBJ1-2, with D unclear. With 0 bases removed from V and 4 bases from J, the gap between germline ends came to 13 bases. This CDR3 region has 15 residues. Per germline, CDR1 SGDLS and CDR2 YYNGEE. The CDR3 loop is CASSVGGIPLYGYTF. CDR3 nucleotides: TGTGCCAGCAGCGTAGGAGGGATCCCCCTCTATGGCTACACCTTC.

The chain links TRBV13 to TRBJ1-3; no reliable D call. Germline CDR1 reads PRHDT; CDR2 reads FYEKMQ (reference sequence). Trimming stripped 4 bases from V and 0 bases from J, with 13 bases between. This CDR3 is 16 amino acids long. DNA of the CDR3: TGTGCCAGCAGCTCCACGGGCCACAACTCTGGAAACACCATATATTTT. It translates to CASSSTGHNSGNTIYF.

The CDR3 loop reads CAWSADGLYEQYF. The CDR3 nucleotides read TGTGCCTGGAGTGCGGACGGACTCTACGAGCAGTACTTC. This chain uses TRBV30 with TRBJ2-7, with D possibly matching TRBD2 (5 bases). Per the germline V gene, CDR1 is GTSNPN and CDR2 is SVGIG (reference sequence). This CDR3 has 13 amino acids. The germline V and J ends were trimmed by 1 base and 3 bases, with 10 bases remaining between them.

This chain links TRBV30 with TRBJ2-4; TRBD2 aligns across 9 bases. Trimming took 5 bases from V and 2 from J; bases not matched to a gene: 4. Per germline, CDR1 GTSNPN and CDR2 SVGIG (reference sequence). This CDR3 has 14 residues. DNA for the CDR3: TGTGCCTGGCGGCTAGCGGGGACCAAAAACATTCAGTACTTC. Protein product: CAWRLAGTKNIQYF.

The CDR3 DNA reads TGTGCCAGCAGACCGGGACTAGGGGGTCACGGGGGTTCCGAGCAGTACTTC. This sequence encodes CASRPGLGGHGGSEQYF. V gene TRBV7-2 combines with J gene TRBJ2-7; TRBD2 agrees at 8 bases. V was pared by 6 bases and J by 6 bases, with 19 bases of the junction left unmatched. CDR1 is SGHTA and CDR2 is FQGNSA in the germline V gene. The CDR3 extends over 17 amino acids.

The V and J genes are TRBV18 and TRBJ1-1, with a possible D match to TRBD1 (5 bases). The CDR3 is made up of 14 amino acids. With 9 bases removed from V and 3 bases from J, the gap between germline ends came to 17 bases. From germline, CDR1 is KGHSH and CDR2 LQKENI. The CDR3 loop is CASQIGAGYTEAFF. The CDR3 DNA follows: TGTGCCAGTCAGATCGGGGCTGGGTACACTGAAGCTTTCTTT.

V and J are TRBV4-1 and TRBJ2-5, with D unresolved. Germline lookup yields CDR1 MGHRA and CDR2 YSYEKL. V was clipped by 0 bases and J by 10 bases, with 9 bases between them. This CDR3 is built from 12 residues. For the CDR3, the DNA is TGCGCCAGCAGCCAAGATTGGTGGGGCCAGTACTTC. Translation gives CASSQDWWGQYF.

This chain links TRBV2 with TRBJ1-1; maybe TRBD1 (5 bases). With 4 bases removed from V and 3 bases from J, the gap between germline ends came to 12 bases. The germline V gene encodes CDR1 SNHLY and CDR2 FYNNEI. This CDR3 is built from 14 residues. CDR3 sequence (DNA): TGTGCCAGCAGTGCGGCAGGGACCTACACTGAAGCTTTCTTT. Translating gives CASSAAGTYTEAFF. Variable domain in full (rest from reference TRBV2 and TRBJ1-1): EPEVTQTPSHQVTQMGQEVILRCVPISNHLYFYWYRQILGQKVEFLVSFYNNEISEKSEIFDDQFSVERPDGSNFTLKIRSTKLEDSAMYFCASSAAGTYTEAFFGQGTRLTVV.

The chain uses TRBV7-2 and TRBJ2-1; 10 nucleotides agree with TRBD2. The CDR3 runs 15 residues. Germline V gene lookup returns CDR1 SGHTA and CDR2 FQGNSA. V lost 3 bases to trimming and J lost 5 bases; unmatched junction nucleotides: 4. Here the CDR3 reads CASSLRLAGHNEQFF. The CDR3 DNA reads TGTGCCAGCAGCTTGCGACTAGCGGGTCACAATGAGCAGTTCTTC.

The chain combines TRBV10-3 with TRBJ2-1, with TRBD2 matching over 9 bases. V lost 2 bases and J lost 7; bases outside the gene matches: 6. The CDR3 length is 15 residues. Germline CDR1 ENHRY, CDR2 SYGVKD. The CDR3 loop is CAISEGSGGRNEQFF. DNA for the CDR3: TGTGCCATCAGTGAGGGTAGCGGGGGTCGAAATGAGCAGTTCTTC.

This clone occurred once. This same CDR3 is encoded by further DNA sequences in the sample. The chain joins TRBV19 to TRBJ2-3; TRBD1 agrees at 7 bases. Germline lookup yields CDR1 LNHDA and CDR2 SQIVND (reference sequence). The V segment lost 1 base and the J segment 2 bases; nucleotides outside the gene matches: 3. The CDR3 is 15 amino acids. The CDR3 region has the DNA TGTGCCAGTAGTATAGGACAGGGTTCCACAGATACGCAGTATTTT. This gives the protein CASSIGQGSTDTQYF.

The chain recombines TRBV28 with TRBJ2-2, with 7 nucleotides matching TRBD1. This CDR3 is 17 amino acids long. V shed 6 bases, J shed 4 bases, and the junction held 14 bases outside the gene matches. Per the germline V gene, CDR1 is MDHEN and CDR2 is SYDVKM. In DNA, the CDR3 is TGTGCCAGCAGGAGAGAGCGACAGGGACGGACCACCGGGGAGCTGTTTTTT. Encoded protein: CASRRERQGRTTGELFF.

The V gene is TRBV28, the J gene TRBJ2-7; TRBD2 matches 10 bases. CDR1 MDHEN and CDR2 SYDVKM come from the germline V gene. The CDR3 contains 16 residues. The V and J ends lost 2 bases and 2 bases, in that order; junction bases with no gene match: 6. This CDR3 reads CASSLVVLAGAYEQYF. The CDR3 region has the DNA TGTGCCAGCAGTTTAGTAGTGCTAGCGGGAGCCTACGAGCAGTACTTC.